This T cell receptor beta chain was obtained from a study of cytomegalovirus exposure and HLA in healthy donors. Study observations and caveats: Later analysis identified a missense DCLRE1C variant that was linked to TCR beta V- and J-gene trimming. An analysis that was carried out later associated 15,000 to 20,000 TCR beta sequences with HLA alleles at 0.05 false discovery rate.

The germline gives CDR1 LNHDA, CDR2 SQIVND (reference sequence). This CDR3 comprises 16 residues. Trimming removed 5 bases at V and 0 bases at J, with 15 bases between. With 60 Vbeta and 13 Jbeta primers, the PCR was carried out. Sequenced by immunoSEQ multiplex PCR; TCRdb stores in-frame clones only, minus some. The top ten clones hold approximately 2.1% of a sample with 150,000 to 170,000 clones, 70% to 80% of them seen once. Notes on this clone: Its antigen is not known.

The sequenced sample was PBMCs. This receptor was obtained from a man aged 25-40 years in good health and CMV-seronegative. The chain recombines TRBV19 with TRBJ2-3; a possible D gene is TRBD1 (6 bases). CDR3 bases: TGTGCCAGTAGTTTGGGGACACCAGCTAGCACAGATACGCAGTATTTT. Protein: CASSLGTPASTDTQYF.